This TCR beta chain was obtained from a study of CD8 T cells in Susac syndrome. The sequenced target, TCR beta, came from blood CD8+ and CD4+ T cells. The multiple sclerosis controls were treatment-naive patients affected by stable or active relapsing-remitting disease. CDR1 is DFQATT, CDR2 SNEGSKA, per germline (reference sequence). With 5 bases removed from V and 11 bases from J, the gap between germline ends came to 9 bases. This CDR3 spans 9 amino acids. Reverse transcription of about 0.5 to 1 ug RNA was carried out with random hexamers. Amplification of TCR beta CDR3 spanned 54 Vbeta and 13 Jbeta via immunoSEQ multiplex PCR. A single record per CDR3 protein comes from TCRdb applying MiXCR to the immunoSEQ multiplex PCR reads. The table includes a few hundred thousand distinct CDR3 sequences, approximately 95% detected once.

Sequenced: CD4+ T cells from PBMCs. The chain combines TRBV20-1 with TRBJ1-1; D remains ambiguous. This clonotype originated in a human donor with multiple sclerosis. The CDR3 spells CSARPAAFF. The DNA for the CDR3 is TGCAGTGCTCGGCCAGCCGCTTTCTTT.